The rows below give T cell receptor beta chains drawn from one sample of a study of beta chain features in type 1 diabetes. Clones were sequenced by immunoSEQ multiplex PCR, and TCRdb holds only the in-frame ones, with some missing. Of about 110,000 clones listed, about two fifths are singletons. The sequencing sample was made of stem cell memory CD4+ T cells from blood. All receptors come from a woman aged 18-29 years in good health. CDR3s include the opening cysteine and the closing phenylalanine or tryptophan.

>TRBJ1-4|TRBV25-1
CASSTRDRHDEKLFF
>TRBJ2-1|TRBV9
CASSVVAVTYNEQFF
>TRBJ2-1|TRBV15
CATSRVREASYNEQFF
>TRBJ2-1|TRBV28
CASSGPLFGQFF
>TRBJ2-3|TRBV11-1
CASSPWTSGRTDTQYF
>TRBJ2-3|TRBV5-1
CASRGQGAADTQYF
>TRBJ2-3|TRBV2
CASSARSSADTQYF
>TRBJ2-7|TRBV6-6
CASIPNRDRTYEQYF
>TRBJ2-3|TRBV5-1
CASSLVSGRFNTQYF
>TRBJ1-5|TRBV19
CASKGQGNQPQHF
>TRBJ2-5|TRBV15
CATTLGTQETQYF
>TRBJ2-1|TRBV30
CASTPGTSGRNANNEQFF
>TRBJ2-1|TRBV7-9
CASSLRQAGSYNEQFF
>TRBJ2-1|TRBV5-1
CASSLGLVYNEQFF
>TRBJ2-3|TRBV28
CASRTYRGFTDTQYF
>TRBJ1-5|TRBV7-8
CASSQRTGQFRPQHF
>TRBJ2-7|TRBV19
CASSMSSRGAYEQYF
>TRBJ2-1|TRBV9
CASSVGTSGRFHNEQFF
>TRBJ2-1|TRBV6-5
CASTRLGGGSSEQFF
>TRBJ2-6|TRBV19
CASSPRGGGANVLTF
>TRBJ1-5|TRBV7-2
CASSPRTGVDQPQHF
>TRBJ2-7|TRBV6-4
CASSFLPTGYEQYF
>TRBJ1-1|TRBV5-1
CASSPTEARWANTEAFF
>TRBJ2-7|TRBV14
CASSQGVGQSYEQYF
>TRBJ2-3|TRBV5-1
CASSLGFGSFTDTQYF
>TRBJ2-2|TRBV2
CASKYEAPGELFF
>TRBJ2-1|TRBV28
CASSLWAPRLAVPSFNEQFF
>TRBJ2-3|TRBV10-3
CAIWDRARGGTDTQYF
>TRBJ2-6|TRBV4-1
CASSQERISSAGQSGANVLTF
>TRBJ2-1|TRBV11-2
CASSTGLAGGNEQFF
>TRBJ2-3|TRBV11-2
CASSPGLAGGVTADTQYF
>TRBJ1-2|TRBV29-1
CSVLAGDYGYTF
>TRBJ1-2|TRBV30
CAGGRGSLYGYTF
>TRBJ2-2|TRBV5-1
CASSLDTGTRNTGELFF
>TRBJ2-7|TRBV6-5
CASSQRLAGLLEQYF
>TRBJ2-6|TRBV7-9
CASSLGSSGANVLTF
>TRBJ2-7|TRBV7-9
CASSFLAGGLRYEQYF
>TRBJ1-5|TRBV6-6
CASNPTNSNQPQHF
>TRBJ1-2|TRBV15
CATSRPHKPGLNYGYTF
>TRBJ2-6|TRBV28
CASSFPTRRANVLTF
>TRBJ2-2|TRBV11-2
CASSSTSGINTGELFF